Here is one TCR beta chain with its context. Its antigen remains unknown. Clones were sequenced by immunoSEQ multiplex PCR, and TCRdb holds only the in-frame ones, with some missing. The sample has some 120,000 clones; roughly nine tenths are singletons. This entry comes from a study of T cell responses to AZD1222 COVID-19 vaccine. Overall study findings and caveats: Along spike, vaccine-associated CD4 TCRs were found throughout, with dominance at 160-218 and 743-854.

There are 18 residues in the CDR3. V lost 4 bases to trimming and J lost 3 bases; unmatched junction nucleotides: 14. CDR1 and CDR2 (germline): SEHNR, FQNEAQ (reference sequence). The TCR sequence derives from an adult in good health. This material consisted of peripheral blood, taken on day 0 of AZD1222 vaccination. This chain uses TRBV7-9 with TRBJ1-2, with 10 bases that match TRBD1. The CDR3 reads CASSSTGSGTGEDYGYTF. The CDR3 nucleotides are TGTGCCAGCAGCTCAACTGGATCCGGGACAGGGGAGGACTATGGCTACACCTTC. Variable domain in full (rest from reference TRBV7-9 and TRBJ1-2): DTGVSQNPRHKITKRGQNVTFRCDPISEHNRLYWYRQTLGQGPEFLTYFQNEAQLEKSRLLSDRFSAERPKGSFSTLEIQRTEQGDSAMYLCASSSTGSGTGEDYGYTFGSGTRLTVV.